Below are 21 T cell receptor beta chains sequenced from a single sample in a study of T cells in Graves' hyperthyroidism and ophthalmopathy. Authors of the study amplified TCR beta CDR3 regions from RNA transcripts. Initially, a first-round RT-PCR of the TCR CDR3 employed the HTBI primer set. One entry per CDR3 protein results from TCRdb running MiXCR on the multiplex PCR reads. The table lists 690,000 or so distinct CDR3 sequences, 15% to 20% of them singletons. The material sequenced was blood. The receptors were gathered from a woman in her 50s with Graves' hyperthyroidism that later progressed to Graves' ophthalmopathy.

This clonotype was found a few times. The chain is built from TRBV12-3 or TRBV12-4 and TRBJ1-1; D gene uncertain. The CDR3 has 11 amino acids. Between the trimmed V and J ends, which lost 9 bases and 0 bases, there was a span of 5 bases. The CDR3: CASQLNTEAFF. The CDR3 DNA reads TGTGCCAGTCAATTGAACACTGAAGCTTTCTTT.

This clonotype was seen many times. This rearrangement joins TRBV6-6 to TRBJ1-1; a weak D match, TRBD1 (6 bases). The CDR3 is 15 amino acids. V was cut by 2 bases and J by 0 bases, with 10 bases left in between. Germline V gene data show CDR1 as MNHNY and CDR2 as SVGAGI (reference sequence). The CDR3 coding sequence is TGTGCCAGCAGTTACCCCCAGGGGTTGAACACTGAAGCTTTCTTT. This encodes CASSYPQGLNTEAFF.

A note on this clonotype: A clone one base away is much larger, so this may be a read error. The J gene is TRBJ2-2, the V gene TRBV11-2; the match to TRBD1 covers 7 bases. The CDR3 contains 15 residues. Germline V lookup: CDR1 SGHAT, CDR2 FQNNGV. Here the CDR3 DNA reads TGTGCCAGCAGCTTCGGCAGGGGGAACACCGGGAAGCTGTTTTTT. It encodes CASSFGRGNTGKLFF.

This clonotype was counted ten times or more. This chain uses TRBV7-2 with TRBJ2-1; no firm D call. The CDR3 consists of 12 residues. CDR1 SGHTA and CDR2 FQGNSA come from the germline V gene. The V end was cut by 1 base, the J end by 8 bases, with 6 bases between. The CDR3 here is CASSLVRYEQFF. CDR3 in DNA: TGTGCCAGCAGCTTAGTTAGGTATGAGCAGTTCTTC.

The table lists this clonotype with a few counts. CDR3 nucleotides: TGTGCTAGTGGTTTGGTAGTGCACAAGGATACGCAGTATTTT. Translating gives CASGLVVHKDTQYF. The rearrangement links TRBV12-5 to TRBJ2-3; D unresolved. Trimming stripped 0 bases from V and 6 bases from J, with 10 bases between. In germline, CDR1 is LGHNT, CDR2 FRNRAP. The CDR3 covers 14 residues.

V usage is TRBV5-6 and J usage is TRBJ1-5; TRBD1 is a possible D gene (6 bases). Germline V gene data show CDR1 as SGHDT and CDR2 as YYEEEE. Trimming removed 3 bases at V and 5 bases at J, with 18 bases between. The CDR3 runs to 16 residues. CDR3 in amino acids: CASSYYRVSGDQPQHF. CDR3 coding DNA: TGTGCCAGCAGCTACTACAGGGTATCAGGGGATCAGCCCCAGCATTTT.

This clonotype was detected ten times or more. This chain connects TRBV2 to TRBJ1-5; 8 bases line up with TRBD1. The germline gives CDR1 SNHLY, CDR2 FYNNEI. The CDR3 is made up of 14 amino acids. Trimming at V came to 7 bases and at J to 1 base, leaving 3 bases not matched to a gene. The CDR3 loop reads CASKQGVSNQPQHF. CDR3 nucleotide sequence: TGTGCCAGCAAACAGGGGGTGAGCAATCAGCCCCAGCATTTT.

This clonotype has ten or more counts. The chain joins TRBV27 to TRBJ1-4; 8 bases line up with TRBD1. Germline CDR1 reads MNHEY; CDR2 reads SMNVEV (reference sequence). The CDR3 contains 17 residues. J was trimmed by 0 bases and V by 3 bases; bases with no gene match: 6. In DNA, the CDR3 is TGTGCCAGCAGTTTTGGGGGACAGGACTCAACTAATGAAAAACTGTTTTTT. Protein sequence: CASSFGGQDSTNEKLFF.

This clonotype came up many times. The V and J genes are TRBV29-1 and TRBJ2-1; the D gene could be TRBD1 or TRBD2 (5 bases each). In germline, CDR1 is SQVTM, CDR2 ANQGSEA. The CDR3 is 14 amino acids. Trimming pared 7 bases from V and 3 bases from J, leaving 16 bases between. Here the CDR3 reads CSADRDGYYNEQFF. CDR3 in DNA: TGCAGCGCTGACCGGGACGGTTACTACAATGAGCAGTTCTTC.

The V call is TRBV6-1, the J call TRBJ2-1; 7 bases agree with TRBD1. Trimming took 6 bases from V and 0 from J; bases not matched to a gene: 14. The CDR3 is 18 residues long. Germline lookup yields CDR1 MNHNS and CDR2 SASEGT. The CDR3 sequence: CASRDNRGRFSSYNEQFF. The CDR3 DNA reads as TGTGCCAGCAGAGACAACAGGGGAAGATTTAGCTCCTACAATGAGCAGTTCTTC.

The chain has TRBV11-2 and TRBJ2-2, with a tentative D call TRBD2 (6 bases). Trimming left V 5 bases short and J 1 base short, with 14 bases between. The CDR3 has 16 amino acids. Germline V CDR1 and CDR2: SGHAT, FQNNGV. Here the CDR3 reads CASSPRRDQNTGELFF. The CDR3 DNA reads TGTGCCAGCAGCCCCCGGAGGGACCAGAACACCGGGGAGCTGTTTTTT.

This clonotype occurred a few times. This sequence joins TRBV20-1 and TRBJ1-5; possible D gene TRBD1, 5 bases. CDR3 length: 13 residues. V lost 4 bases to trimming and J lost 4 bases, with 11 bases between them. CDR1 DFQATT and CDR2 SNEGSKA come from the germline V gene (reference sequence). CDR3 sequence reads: CSANTGKNQPQHF. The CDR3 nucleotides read TGCAGTGCTAATACAGGAAAGAATCAGCCCCAGCATTTT.

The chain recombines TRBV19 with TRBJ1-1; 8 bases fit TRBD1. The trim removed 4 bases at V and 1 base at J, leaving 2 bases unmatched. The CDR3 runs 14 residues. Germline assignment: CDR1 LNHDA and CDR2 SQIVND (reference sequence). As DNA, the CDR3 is TGTGCCAGTAGTACCAGGGGGCGGAACACTGAAGCTTTCTTT. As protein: CASSTRGRNTEAFF.

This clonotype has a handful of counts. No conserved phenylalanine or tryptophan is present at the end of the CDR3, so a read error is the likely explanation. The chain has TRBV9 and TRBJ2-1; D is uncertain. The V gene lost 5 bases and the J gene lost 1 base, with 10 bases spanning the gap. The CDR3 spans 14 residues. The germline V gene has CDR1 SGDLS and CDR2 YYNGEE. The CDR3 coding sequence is TGTGCCAGCAGGGTGGGCTTGTCCTACAATGAGCAGTTCTCC. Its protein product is CASRVGLSYNEQFS.

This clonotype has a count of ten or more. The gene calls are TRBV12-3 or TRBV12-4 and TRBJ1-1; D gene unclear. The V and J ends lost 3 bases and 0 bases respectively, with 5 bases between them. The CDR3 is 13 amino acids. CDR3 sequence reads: CASSFPMNTEAFF. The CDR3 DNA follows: TGTGCCAGCAGTTTCCCCATGAACACTGAAGCTTTCTTT.

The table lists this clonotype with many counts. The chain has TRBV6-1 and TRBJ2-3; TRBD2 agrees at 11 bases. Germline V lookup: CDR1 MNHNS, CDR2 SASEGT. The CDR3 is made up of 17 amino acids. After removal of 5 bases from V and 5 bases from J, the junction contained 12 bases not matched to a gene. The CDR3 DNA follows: TGTGCCAGCAGTCCTGACCCGACTAGCGGGGTGGGAGATACGCAGTATTTT. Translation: CASSPDPTSGVGDTQYF.

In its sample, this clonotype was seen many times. CDR3 residues: CSATGLAGGSYEQYF. Written as DNA, the CDR3 is TGCAGTGCTACCGGACTAGCGGGGGGTTCGTACGAGCAGTACTTC. The genes are TRBV20-1 and TRBJ2-7; 14 bases are a match to TRBD2. The CDR3 spans 15 residues. Germline V gene data show CDR1 as DFQATT and CDR2 as SNEGSKA (reference sequence). V shed 4 bases and J 4 bases; nucleotides not matched to a gene: 6.

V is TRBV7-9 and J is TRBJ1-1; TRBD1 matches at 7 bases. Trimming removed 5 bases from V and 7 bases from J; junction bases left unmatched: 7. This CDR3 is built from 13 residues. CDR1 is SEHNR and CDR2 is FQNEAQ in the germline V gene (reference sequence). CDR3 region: CASSRTGRGEAFF. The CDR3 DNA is TGTGCCAGCAGCCGGACAGGTCGGGGTGAAGCTTTCTTT.

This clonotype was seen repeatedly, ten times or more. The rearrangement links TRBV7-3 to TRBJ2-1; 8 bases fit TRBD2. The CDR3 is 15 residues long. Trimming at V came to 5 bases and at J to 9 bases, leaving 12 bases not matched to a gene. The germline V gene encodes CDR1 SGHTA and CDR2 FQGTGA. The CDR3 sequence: CASSPARGGSSEQFF. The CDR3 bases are TGTGCCAGCAGCCCGGCACGGGGGGGCTCAAGTGAGCAGTTCTTC.

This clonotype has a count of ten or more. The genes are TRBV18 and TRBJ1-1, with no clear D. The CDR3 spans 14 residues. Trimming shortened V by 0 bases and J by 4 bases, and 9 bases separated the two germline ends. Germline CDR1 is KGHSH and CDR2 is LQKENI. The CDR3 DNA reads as TGTGCCAGCTCACCACCACATCTCTCCACTGAAGCTTTCTTT. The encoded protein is CASSPPHLSTEAFF.

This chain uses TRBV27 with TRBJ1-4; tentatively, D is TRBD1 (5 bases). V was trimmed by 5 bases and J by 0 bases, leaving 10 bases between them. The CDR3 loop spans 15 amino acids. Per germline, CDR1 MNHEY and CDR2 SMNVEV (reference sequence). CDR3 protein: CASSRQQATNEKLFF. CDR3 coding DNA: TGTGCCAGCAGTCGACAACAGGCAACTAATGAAAAACTGTTTTTT.